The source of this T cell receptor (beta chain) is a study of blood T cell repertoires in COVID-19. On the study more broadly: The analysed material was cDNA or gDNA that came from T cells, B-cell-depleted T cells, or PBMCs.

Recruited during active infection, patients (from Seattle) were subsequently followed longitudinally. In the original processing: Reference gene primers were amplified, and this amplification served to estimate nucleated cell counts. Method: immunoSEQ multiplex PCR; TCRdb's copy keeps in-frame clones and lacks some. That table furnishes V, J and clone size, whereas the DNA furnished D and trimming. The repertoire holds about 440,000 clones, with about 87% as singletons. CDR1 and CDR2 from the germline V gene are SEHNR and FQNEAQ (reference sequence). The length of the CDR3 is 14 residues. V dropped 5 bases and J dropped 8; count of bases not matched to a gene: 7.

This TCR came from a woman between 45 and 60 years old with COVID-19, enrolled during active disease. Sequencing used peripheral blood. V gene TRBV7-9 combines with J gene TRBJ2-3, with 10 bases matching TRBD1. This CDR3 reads CASSPIGTGATQYF. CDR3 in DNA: TGTGCCAGCAGCCCCATTGGGACAGGGGCTACGCAGTATTTT.